These 12 T cell receptor beta chains came from one sample sequenced in a study of T-cell memory formation after mild COVID-19. MiXCR, run by TCRdb on the 5' RACE reads, gives a single entry per CDR3 protein. This sample yields 450,000 to 650,000 distinct CDR3 sequences, of which about 22% are seen a single time; around 7.7% belongs to the top ten. The sequencing input was PBMCs or a T cell subset sorted from them (not recorded which). These receptors all stem from an adult woman who had mild COVID-19 (a few samples of this study predate the infection). Cell type and time point are not known.

The rearrangement links TRBV7-3 to TRBJ1-2; 10 positions match TRBD1. Germline trimming cut 4 bases from V and 2 bases from J; bases unmatched to any gene: 4. This CDR3 region has 15 residues. Germline CDR1 is SGHTA and CDR2 is FQGTGA. In nucleotides, the CDR3 is TGTGCCAGCAGCTCCTTGACAGGGGGCAACTATGGCTACACCTTC. It is translated as CASSSLTGGNYGYTF.

This clonotype was counted only a few times. The gene calls are TRBV5-1 and TRBJ2-5; D possibly corresponds to TRBD2 (6 bases). Germline V lookup: CDR1 SGHRS, CDR2 YFSETQ. Trimming pared 3 bases from V and 6 bases from J, leaving 15 bases between. There are 14 residues in the CDR3. The CDR3 sequence: CASSWQEGRKTQYF. CDR3 DNA sequence: TGCGCCAGCAGCTGGCAGGAGGGGAGAAAGACCCAGTACTTC.

The CDR3 region has the DNA TGTGCCAGCAGCTCGTCGACTAGTGGAACGCAGTATTTT. As protein: CASSSSTSGTQYF. The gene calls are TRBV3-1 and TRBJ2-3; possibly TRBD2 for D (6 bases). The CDR3 loop spans 13 amino acids. Germline assignment: CDR1 LGHDT and CDR2 YNNKEL (reference sequence). V was pared by 5 bases and J by 9 bases, with 15 bases between.

The chain couples TRBV5-6 to TRBJ2-5; D not certain. The CDR3 loop spans 14 amino acids. CDR1 and CDR2 from the germline V gene are SGHDT and YYEEEE. Trimming pared 0 bases from V and 5 bases from J, leaving 11 bases between. CDR3 coding DNA: TGTGCCAGCAGCTTGGTGGCATCGGAGGAGACCCAGTACTTC. It specifies CASSLVASEETQYF.

The chain recombines TRBV12-3 or TRBV12-4 with TRBJ2-1, with D tentatively TRBD2 (6 bases). Trimming cost V 2 bases and J 6 bases, with 8 bases left between them. The length of the CDR3 is 13 residues. CDR3 sequence (DNA): TGTGCCAGCAGTTTATCTAGCGTCAATGAGCAGTTCTTC. Encoded protein: CASSLSSVNEQFF.

The chain combines TRBV5-1 with TRBJ2-7; 7 positions agree with TRBD1. Per germline, CDR1 SGHRS and CDR2 YFSETQ. The CDR3 is 16 amino acids. The V and J ends lost 4 bases and 0 bases, in that order; junction bases with no gene match: 10. The CDR3 is CASSRQTGSSSYEQYF. The CDR3 region has the DNA TGCGCCAGCAGCCGTCAGACAGGGTCTAGCTCCTACGAGCAGTACTTC.

Only a few counts were recorded for this clonotype. The rearrangement links TRBV2 to TRBJ1-1; TRBD1 might be the D (6 bases). Trimming stripped 8 bases from V and 2 bases from J, with 15 bases between. There are 14 residues in the CDR3. CDR1 is SNHLY and CDR2 is FYNNEI in the germline V gene. The CDR3 sequence is CASRGTSGNTEAFF. In DNA form, the CDR3 reads TGTGCCAGCCGGGGGACATCCGGAAACACTGAAGCTTTCTTT.

This clonotype was detected a few times. V is TRBV6-1 and J is TRBJ2-1; D unclear. Germline CDR1 is MNHNS and CDR2 is SASEGT. CDR3 size: 15 residues. The V gene lost 6 bases and the J gene lost 7 bases, with 19 bases spanning the gap. This CDR3 is CASSANLLLGNEQFF. CDR3 coding DNA: TGTGCCAGCAGCGCAAATCTCCTCCTTGGTAATGAGCAGTTCTTC.

V and J are TRBV5-1 and TRBJ2-1, with a weak D call TRBD1 (6 bases). Trimming removed 4 bases at V and 8 bases at J, with 13 bases between. Germline lookup yields CDR1 SGHRS and CDR2 YFSETQ. The CDR3 consists of 13 residues. For the CDR3, the DNA is TGCGCCAGCAGCCTTAGGACAGCCGATGAGCAGTTCTTC. Residues: CASSLRTADEQFF.

V usage is TRBV6-5 and J usage is TRBJ2-1; the D is unclear. V lost 5 bases, J lost 1 base, and 12 bases lay in between. The CDR3 extends over 15 amino acids. CDR1 MNHEY and CDR2 SVGAGI come from the germline V gene. The chain's CDR3 is CASSARASSYNEQFF. The CDR3 DNA sequence: TGTGCCAGCAGTGCCCGGGCGAGTTCCTACAATGAGCAGTTCTTC.

This clonotype was observed at least ten times. The chain recombines TRBV28 with TRBJ2-5; D gene unclear. The CDR3 runs to 11 residues. V dropped 8 bases and J dropped 4 bases, with 8 bases sitting between them. Germline CDR1 reads MDHEN; CDR2 reads SYDVKM. The CDR3: CASGTRETQYF. CDR3 DNA sequence: TGTGCCAGCGGAACTCGAGAGACCCAGTACTTC.

This clonotype showed up just a few times. The chain uses TRBV7-9 and TRBJ2-1; D could derive from TRBD1 or TRBD2 (5 bases each). The CDR3 consists of 12 residues. The V end lost 5 bases, the J end lost 9 bases, and 11 bases lay between the germline ends. Per the germline V gene, CDR1 is SEHNR and CDR2 is FQNEAQ (reference sequence). CDR3 loop: CASSHGTREQFF. The CDR3 DNA reads as TGTGCCAGCAGCCACGGGACCCGTGAGCAGTTCTTC.